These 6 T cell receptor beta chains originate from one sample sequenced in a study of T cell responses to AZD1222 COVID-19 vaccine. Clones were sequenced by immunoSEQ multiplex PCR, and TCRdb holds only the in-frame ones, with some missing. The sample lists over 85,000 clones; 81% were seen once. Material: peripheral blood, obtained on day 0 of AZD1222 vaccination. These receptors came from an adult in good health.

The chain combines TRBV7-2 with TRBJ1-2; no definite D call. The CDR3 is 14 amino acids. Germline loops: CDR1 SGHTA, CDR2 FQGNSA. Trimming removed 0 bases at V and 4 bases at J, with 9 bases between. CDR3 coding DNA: TGTGCCAGCAGCTTAGCCCTAACGTCCTATGGCTACACCTTC. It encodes CASSLALTSYGYTF.

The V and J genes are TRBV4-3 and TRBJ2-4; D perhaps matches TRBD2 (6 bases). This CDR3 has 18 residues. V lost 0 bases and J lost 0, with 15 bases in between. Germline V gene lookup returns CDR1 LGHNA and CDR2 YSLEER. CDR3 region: CASSQDWGTGLAKNIQYF. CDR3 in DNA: TGCGCCAGCAGCCAAGATTGGGGGACGGGACTAGCCAAAAACATTCAGTACTTC.

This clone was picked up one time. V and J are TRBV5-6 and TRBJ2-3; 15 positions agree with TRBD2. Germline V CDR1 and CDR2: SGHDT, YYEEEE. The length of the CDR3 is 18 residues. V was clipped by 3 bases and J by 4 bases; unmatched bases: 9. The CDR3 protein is CASSSVGTSGGRADTQYF. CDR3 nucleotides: TGTGCCAGCAGCTCGGTTGGGACTAGCGGGGGGAGGGCAGATACGCAGTATTTT.

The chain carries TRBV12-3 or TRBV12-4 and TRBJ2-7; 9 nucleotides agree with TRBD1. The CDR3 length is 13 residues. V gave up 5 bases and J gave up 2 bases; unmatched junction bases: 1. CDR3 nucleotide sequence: TGTGCCAGCAGTGGGACAGGGACCTACGAGCAGTACTTC. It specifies CASSGTGTYEQYF.

The CDR3 region is CASSPRQNANYGYTF. The CDR3 DNA sequence: TGTGCCAGCTCACCCCGACAGAACGCTAACTATGGCTACACCTTC. The chain uses TRBV18 and TRBJ1-2; TRBD1 is a possible D gene (5 bases). Germline V gene lookup returns CDR1 KGHSH and CDR2 LQKENI. Trimming pared 3 bases from V and 0 bases from J, leaving 11 bases between. The CDR3 has 15 amino acids.

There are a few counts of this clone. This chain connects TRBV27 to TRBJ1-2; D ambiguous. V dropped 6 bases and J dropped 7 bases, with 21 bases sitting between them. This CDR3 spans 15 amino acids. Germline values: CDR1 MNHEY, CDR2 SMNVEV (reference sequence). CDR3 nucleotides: TGTGCCAGCAGGGGAGCTCTGGTCCCTAGGGCTGGCTACACCTTC. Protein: CASRGALVPRAGYTF.